This T cell receptor beta chain was recovered during a study of blood T cell repertoires in COVID-19. Sequencing was performed with immunoSEQ multiplex PCR; in TCRdb, only in-frame clones are kept and a portion is missing. There are 200,000 to 300,000 clones in the sample; about 85% occur only once, and around 4% lies in the top ten. The V segment lost 5 bases and the J segment 10 bases; nucleotides outside the gene matches: 9. This CDR3 is built from 13 residues. Germline CDR1 is SNHLY and CDR2 is FYNNEI. V usage is TRBV2 and J usage is TRBJ2-5; 8 bases are a match to TRBD1. Input material: peripheral blood. This TCR was recovered from a man in his 60s with acute or convalescent COVID-19. The CDR3 DNA is TGTGCCAGCAGTCAATCAGGGGGCCAAAGCCAGTACTTC. Its translation: CASSQSGGQSQYF.